The 5 T cell receptor beta chains reported below all come from one sample, sequenced in a study of Ad26.COV2.S vaccination and SARS-CoV-2 variants. Noted treatment: some 19 received Ad26.COV2.S at low or high dose, single or two shots; five or six received placebo; per-sample allocation not given. Day 63 following the first vaccine or placebo injection was when the samples were taken. Generated by immunoSEQ multiplex PCR, the TCRdb table keeps only in-frame clones and is missing some. The sample consists of approximately 300,000 clones, around four fifths of them appearing once. The material sequenced was peripheral blood, taken in a trial of Ad26.COV2.S vaccine versus placebo. All receptors come from a person aged 18-60 years who received the Ad26.COV2.S COVID-19 vaccine or a placebo.

This chain connects TRBV4-1 to TRBJ2-3, with 8 bases matching TRBD1. The CDR3 consists of 17 residues. V lost 0 bases to trimming and J lost 4 bases; unmatched junction nucleotides: 9. Looked up from germline, CDR1 is MGHRA and CDR2 is YSYEKL. The CDR3 protein is CASSQEWKGQVADTQYF. Written as DNA, the CDR3 is TGCGCCAGCAGCCAAGAGTGGAAGGGACAGGTAGCAGATACGCAGTATTTT.

This clone appeared a few times. The chain uses TRBV18 and TRBJ2-3, with 7 bases lining up with TRBD2. This CDR3 is 17 amino acids long. The germline V gene encodes CDR1 KGHSH and CDR2 LQKENI. J lost 3 bases, V lost 4 bases, and 13 bases had no gene match. The CDR3 reads CASSRKNLRGGTDTQYF. The CDR3 coding sequence is TGTGCCAGCTCACGAAAGAACCTTAGGGGAGGGACAGATACGCAGTATTTT.

The V call is TRBV7-9, the J call TRBJ2-7, with TRBD2 identical over 9 bases. The ends lost 5 bases at V and 3 bases at J; junction bases unmatched: 17. The CDR3 length is 18 residues. The germline CDR1 and CDR2 sequences are SEHNR and FQNEAQ (reference sequence). In nucleotides, the CDR3 is TGTGCCAGCAGCCCCGGCGGGGGGGTCCCAAAGGCCGACTACGAGCAGTACTTC. The encoded protein is CASSPGGGVPKADYEQYF.

The rearrangement joins TRBV6-6 to TRBJ2-5; D is uncertain. This CDR3 has 16 residues. Germline V gene sequence: CDR1 MNHNY, CDR2 SVGAGI (reference sequence). V lost 5 bases to trimming and J lost 7 bases, with 23 bases between them. The CDR3 nucleotides are TGTGCCAGCAGTGCACCGGGTCTCCGTTTGGCAGGGACCCAGTACTTC. As protein: CASSAPGLRLAGTQYF.

The chain employs TRBV5-6 and TRBJ2-1, with D perhaps matching TRBD2 (6 bases). CDR3 length equals 15 residues. The germline CDR1 and CDR2 sequences are SGHDT and YYEEEE. Trimming shortened V by 7 bases and J by 2 bases, and 16 bases separated the two germline ends. The CDR3 region has the DNA TGTGCCAGCCTCTTCGGGGGAGGCCCCTACAATGAGCAGTTCTTC. This gives the protein CASLFGGGPYNEQFF.